Presented here are 3 T cell receptor beta chains from one specimen sequenced in a study of T cell changes during pregnancy in multiple sclerosis. Repertoires were generated with immunoSEQ multiplex PCR, while TCRdb's copy carries only in-frame clones and drops some. The table lists around 12,000 clones, about nine tenths of them singletons. The sequences come from CD8+ T cells from peripheral blood mononuclear cells, collected in the first trimester of pregnancy. These receptors were taken from a female donor with multiple sclerosis, enrolled in a pregnancy study.

This chain joins TRBV21-1 and TRBJ1-1; whether TRBD1, the table's D call, matches the DNA was not checked. TRBV21-1 is noted as a pseudogene. The CDR3 spans 18 residues. The CDR3 reads CASSASPRDRGTYTEAFF. In nucleotides, the CDR3 is TGTGCCAGCAGCGCAAGTCCCCGGGACAGGGGAACCTACACTGAAGCTTTCTTT.

This chain connects TRBV27 to TRBJ2-2; D possibly corresponds to TRBD2 (6 bases). Trimming pared 8 bases from V and 5 bases from J, leaving 6 bases between. The CDR3 covers 11 residues. The V gene's germline CDR1 is MNHEY and CDR2 SMNVEV (reference sequence). The DNA of the CDR3 is TGTGCCAGCGCGGGGACCGGGGAGCTGTTTTTT. Protein: CASAGTGELFF.

The rearrangement joins TRBV7-6 to TRBJ2-7, with D possibly being TRBD2 (5 bases). Trimming pared 5 bases from V and 6 bases from J, leaving 11 bases between. The germline CDR1 and CDR2 sequences are SGHVS and FNYEAQ. The CDR3 is 12 residues long. The CDR3 reads CASSISTSEQYF. CDR3 in DNA: TGTGCCAGCAGCATCTCAACTAGCGAGCAGTACTTC.